Presented here are 15 T cell receptor beta chains from one specimen sequenced in a study of spatial heterogeneity in lung cancer (dated by TCRdb to about 2019). The sample's time point, from its label and the paper: sample taken at primary tumor resection. Preparation of the library involved 5' RACE. The run used a NextSeq 500. TCRdb trimmed the raw reads at Q25, called clones with MiXCR and kept productive beta chains. Entries are consolidated by CDR3 protein sequence, retaining the most common genes and DNA. For this sample the table gives some 37,000 distinct CDR3 sequences, of which less than 9% were detected only once. The ten largest clones represent 25% to 30% of the sample. This sample comprised PBMCs, obtained at surgery. Receptor source: a female donor with early-stage non-small cell lung cancer.

This chain joins TRBV12-3 or TRBV12-4 and TRBJ1-5, with TRBD1 matching over 7 bases. The V segment lost 6 bases and the J segment 7 bases; nucleotides outside the gene matches: 9. This CDR3 spans 14 amino acids. DNA of the CDR3: TGTGCCAGCAGCCCCACAGGGGAATGGCAGCCCCAGCATTTT. It encodes CASSPTGEWQPQHF.

For this clonotype: A much larger clone sits a single nucleotide away, making a read error possible. The rearrangement joins TRBV18 to TRBJ2-3; D is perhaps TRBD1 or TRBD2 (6 bases each). Germline V gives CDR1 KGHSH, CDR2 LQKENI. The CDR3 runs to 16 residues. CDR3 DNA: TGTGCCAGCTCACCAACGGACAGTACTAGCATAGATACGCAGTATTTT. Translation: CASSPTDSTSIDTQYF.

This clonotype was detected ten times or more. The chain is built from TRBV18 and TRBJ2-3, with D unclear. The CDR3 contains 14 residues. V lost 6 bases, J lost 1 base, and 11 bases lay in between. Looked up from germline, CDR1 is KGHSH and CDR2 is LQKENI. This chain's CDR3 is CASSRFTGTDTQYF. Here the CDR3 DNA reads TGTGCCAGCTCCCGTTTTACGGGCACAGATACGCAGTATTTT.

This clonotype was found many times. The rearrangement joins TRBV2 to TRBJ2-3; D unresolved. V was shortened by 0 bases and J by 4 bases, with 8 bases between the two germline ends. This CDR3 has 14 amino acids. CDR1 is SNHLY, CDR2 FYNNEI, per germline. The CDR3 reads CASSEATWSDTQYF. As DNA, the CDR3 is TGTGCCAGCAGTGAAGCTACATGGTCAGATACGCAGTATTTT.

This clonotype was counted ten times or more. The J gene is TRBJ1-6, the V gene TRBV2; no clear D. CDR3 length: 14 amino acids. Trimming left V 6 bases short and J 11 bases short, with 17 bases between. Germline V gene sequence: CDR1 SNHLY, CDR2 FYNNEI. CDR3 amino acids: CASRATTLRPPLHF. In DNA form, the CDR3 reads TGTGCCAGCAGGGCGACAACGCTTCGGCCACCCCTCCACTTT. Variable domain in full (rest from reference TRBV2 and TRBJ1-6): EPEVTQTPSHQVTQMGQEVILRCVPISNHLYFYWYRQILGQKVEFLVSFYNNEISEKSEIFDDQFSVERPDGSNFTLKIRSTKLEDSAMYFCASRATTLRPPLHFGNGTRLTVT.

This clonotype was detected many times. This chain joins TRBV10-3 and TRBJ2-5, with 7 bases aligning to TRBD1. The V and J ends lost 6 bases and 3 bases, in that order; junction bases with no gene match: 7. This CDR3 spans 14 amino acids. Germline-derived CDR1 and CDR2 are ENHRY and SYGVKD. CDR3 in amino acids: CAISATGYEETQYF. The CDR3 bases are TGTGCCATCAGCGCGACAGGGTACGAAGAGACCCAGTACTTC.

This clonotype was found a few times. This chain links TRBV5-1 with TRBJ2-7, with 7 positions matching TRBD1. V shed 4 bases, J shed 3 bases, and the junction held 7 bases outside the gene matches. Germline V gene data show CDR1 as SGHRS and CDR2 as YFSETQ. This CDR3 comprises 14 residues. The DNA for the CDR3 is TGCGCCAGCAGCCTAGGGACAGAAGACTACGAGCAGTACTTC. Translated: CASSLGTEDYEQYF.

This clonotype showed up just a few times. The chain links TRBV29-1 to TRBJ1-1, with D hard to call. Germline V gives CDR1 SQVTM, CDR2 ANQGSEA. This CDR3 has 14 amino acids. V lost 6 bases to trimming and J lost 4 bases, with 18 bases between them. Here the CDR3 DNA reads TGCAGCGTCGCCTTTCACGAGGAGGGCACTGAAGCTTTCTTT. Its translation is CSVAFHEEGTEAFF.

In this sample, this clonotype turned up many times. The genes are TRBV7-9 and TRBJ2-1; 16 bases agree with TRBD2. From germline, CDR1 is SEHNR and CDR2 FQNEAQ (reference sequence). The CDR3 loop spans 19 amino acids. The V segment lost 4 bases and the J segment 0 bases; nucleotides outside the gene matches: 6. The DNA for the CDR3 is TGTGCCAGCAGCTGGGGGACTAGCGGGAGGGCGAGCTCCTACAATGAGCAGTTCTTC. Its translation: CASSWGTSGRASSYNEQFF.

The sample holds many counts of this clonotype. The chain joins TRBV14 to TRBJ2-3; maybe TRBD2 (5 bases). CDR3 size: 12 residues. With 4 bases removed from V and 5 bases from J, the gap between germline ends came to 7 bases. The germline gives CDR1 SGHDN, CDR2 FVKESK. CDR3 coding DNA: TGTGCCAGCAGCCGACTATTAGATACGCAGTATTTT. This gives the protein CASSRLLDTQYF.

This clonotype was seen many times. This chain joins TRBV2 and TRBJ2-3, with D hard to call. Per germline, CDR1 SNHLY and CDR2 FYNNEI. CDR3 length: 13 amino acids. The ends were cut back, 3 bases at V and 0 bases at J, with 4 bases in the middle. The CDR3 DNA is TGTGCCAGCAGTGATGAAAGCACAGATACGCAGTATTTT. Translated, it gives CASSDESTDTQYF.

This clonotype came up many times. The rearrangement links TRBV5-4 to TRBJ2-3, with D possibly being TRBD2 (5 bases). The length of the CDR3 is 14 residues. Germline V CDR1 and CDR2: SGHNT, YYREEE (reference sequence). Trimming cost V 4 bases and J 1 base, with 10 bases left between them. The CDR3 is CASSPDGGTDTQYF. CDR3 sequence (DNA): TGTGCCAGCAGCCCGGACGGGGGCACAGATACGCAGTATTTT. Complete variable domain (other parts from reference TRBV5-4 and TRBJ2-3): ETGVTQSPTHLIKTRGQQVTLRCSSQSGHNTVSWYQQALGQGPQFIFQYYREEENGRGNFPPRFSGLQFPNYSSELNVNALELDDSALYLCASSPDGGTDTQYFGPGTRLTVL.

In this sample, this clonotype turned up many times. The chain links TRBV20-1 to TRBJ2-5, with a possible D match to TRBD2 (5 bases). Germline CDR1 and CDR2: DFQATT and SNEGSKA (reference sequence). With 2 bases removed from V and 5 bases from J, the gap between germline ends came to 12 bases. This CDR3 comprises 13 residues. CDR3 protein: CSARSSRTETQYF. The CDR3 region has the DNA TGCAGTGCTAGATCTAGCCGGACCGAGACCCAGTACTTC.

V usage is TRBV7-3 and J usage is TRBJ1-1; unclear D gene. Trimming took off 2 bases at V and 0 bases at J, with 10 bases between the two ends. The CDR3 spans 15 residues. Looked up from germline, CDR1 is SGHTA and CDR2 is FQGTGA. Here the CDR3 reads CASSLSTAMNTEAFF. The CDR3 DNA reads TGTGCCAGCAGCTTATCGACGGCGATGAACACTGAAGCTTTCTTT.

This clonotype was seen many times. The chain carries TRBV10-3 and TRBJ1-1; D might be TRBD1 (6 bases). CDR1 ENHRY and CDR2 SYGVKD come from the germline V gene. The CDR3 runs 16 residues. Trimming stripped 7 bases from V and 2 bases from J, with 20 bases between. In DNA form, the CDR3 reads TGTGCCATCACAACGGGCAGGGGCCCTCCCAACACTGAAGCTTTCTTT. This codes for CAITTGRGPPNTEAFF.